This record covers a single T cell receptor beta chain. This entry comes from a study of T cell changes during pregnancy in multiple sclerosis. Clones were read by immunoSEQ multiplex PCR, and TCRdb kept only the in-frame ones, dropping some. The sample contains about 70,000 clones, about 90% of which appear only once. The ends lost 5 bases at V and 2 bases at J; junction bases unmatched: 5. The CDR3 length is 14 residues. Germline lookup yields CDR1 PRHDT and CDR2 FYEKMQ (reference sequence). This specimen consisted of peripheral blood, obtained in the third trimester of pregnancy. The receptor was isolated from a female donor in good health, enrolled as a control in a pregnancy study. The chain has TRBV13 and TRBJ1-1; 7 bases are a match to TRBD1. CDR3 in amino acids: CASSEGAGNTEAFF. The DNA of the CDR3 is TGTGCCAGCAGCGAGGGGGCGGGTAACACTGAAGCTTTCTTT.